A single sample is the source of the 10 T cell receptor beta chains below, sequenced in a study of cytomegalovirus exposure and HLA in healthy donors (TCRdb year 2017). Receptors were amplified or captured by the immunoSEQ multiplex PCR assay. For the multiplex PCR, a mixture combining 60 forward primers for TCR Vbeta segments and 13 reverse primers for TCR Jbeta segments was used. The table comes from immuneACCESS by way of TCRdb, which keeps in-frame sequences with V and J called. Part of the clones is missing from these tables; in studies checked, under half for an unresolved V gene and the rest for unknown reasons. In all, the sample holds some 80,000 clones, and approximately 80% of those were seen once. Of the sample, approximately 3.2% is held by the ten largest clones. Sequencing was performed on PBMCs. The receptor set was obtained from a man aged 45 to 65 in good health and CMV-seronegative.

The chain has TRBV11-3 and TRBJ1-4, with 11 bases that match TRBD1. The CDR3 runs 16 residues. Germline V gene sequence: CDR1 SGHNT, CDR2 YENEEA. J was trimmed by 5 bases and V by 5 bases; bases with no gene match: 7. CDR3 nucleotides: TGTGCCAGCAGCCCCAGGACAGGGGGCCGGAATGAAAAACTGTTTTTT. Its translation: CASSPRTGGRNEKLFF.

This clone was observed a single time. This chain links TRBV28 with TRBJ1-4; 8 bases are shared with TRBD1. Germline V gene sequence: CDR1 MDHEN, CDR2 SYDVKM. The CDR3 consists of 14 residues. Trimming at V came to 4 bases and at J to 3 bases, leaving 1 base not matched to a gene. CDR3 region: CASSYRGSNEKLFF. The CDR3 nucleotides read TGTGCCAGCAGTTACAGGGGGTCTAATGAAAAACTGTTTTTT.

V usage is TRBV12-5 and J usage is TRBJ1-6, with 9 positions matching TRBD1. Germline lookup yields CDR1 LGHNT and CDR2 FRNRAP. Losses at the gene ends were 6 bases for V and 9 bases for J; bases not matched to a gene: 3. This CDR3 spans 13 amino acids. CDR3 DNA sequence: TGTGCTAGTGGCGGGACAGGGCTTTCACCCCTCCACTTT. Translated: CASGGTGLSPLHF.

The chain joins TRBV5-1 to TRBJ1-6, with D perhaps matching TRBD1 (5 bases). V lost 5 bases and J lost 6, with 12 bases in between. The germline V gene encodes CDR1 SGHRS and CDR2 YFSETQ. The CDR3 loop spans 14 amino acids. The CDR3 protein is CASRDTLTNSPLHF. DNA of the CDR3: TGCGCCAGCAGGGACACTCTGACTAATTCACCCCTCCACTTT.

This clone was seen a single time. This chain connects TRBV27 to TRBJ2-1, with D unresolved. Per the germline V gene, CDR1 is MNHEY and CDR2 is SMNVEV (reference sequence). The length of the CDR3 is 15 residues. V was trimmed by 8 bases and J by 0 bases, leaving 14 bases between them. CDR3 in amino acids: CASGKTWSSYNEQFF. The CDR3 DNA reads TGTGCCAGCGGCAAAACCTGGAGCTCCTACAATGAGCAGTTCTTC.

This chain joins TRBV7-2 and TRBJ1-5, with TRBD1 matching 8 bases. V was clipped by 4 bases and J by 7 bases; unmatched bases: 9. Germline assignment: CDR1 SGHTA and CDR2 FQGNSA. The CDR3 length is 15 residues. The CDR3 loop reads CASSSYRGEEQPQHF. CDR3 nucleotide sequence: TGTGCCAGCAGCTCCTACAGGGGGGAGGAGCAGCCCCAGCATTTT.

The genes are TRBV19 and TRBJ2-3, with D maybe TRBD2 (7 bases). Per germline, CDR1 LNHDA and CDR2 SQIVND (reference sequence). The length of the CDR3 is 15 residues. V was cut by 2 bases and J by 11 bases, with 20 bases left in between. CDR3 region: CASSIIAGALLGQYF. The CDR3 DNA sequence: TGTGCCAGTAGTATAATTGCGGGGGCCCTGCTAGGGCAGTATTTT.

The chain couples TRBV15 to TRBJ2-2; 11 bases fit TRBD2. V lost 9 bases, J lost 1 base, and 1 base stayed unmatched. The CDR3 sequence is 14 residues long. Looked up from germline, CDR1 is LNHNV and CDR2 is YYDKDF (reference sequence). CDR3 coding DNA: TGTGCCACAGGACTAGCGGGGAACACCGGGGAGCTGTTTTTT. It is translated as CATGLAGNTGELFF.

The gene calls are TRBV15 and TRBJ2-4, with 8 bases that match TRBD2. Germline lookup yields CDR1 LNHNV and CDR2 YYDKDF (reference sequence). V shed 0 bases and J 4 bases; nucleotides not matched to a gene: 8. This CDR3 is 17 amino acids long. CDR3: CATSRDFRGGGKNIQYF. The CDR3 DNA follows: TGTGCCACCAGCAGAGATTTCCGTGGCGGGGGGAAAAACATTCAGTACTTC.

The sample holds a few counts of this clone. V gene TRBV6-1 combines with J gene TRBJ1-1; the D gene is possibly TRBD1 (5 bases). Germline values: CDR1 MNHNS, CDR2 SASEGT. V was trimmed by 7 bases and J by 6 bases, leaving 15 bases between them. This CDR3 has 13 amino acids. CDR3 in DNA: TGTGCCAGCAACGGCCAGGGTGTTGCTGAAGCTTTCTTT. This translates into CASNGQGVAEAFF.